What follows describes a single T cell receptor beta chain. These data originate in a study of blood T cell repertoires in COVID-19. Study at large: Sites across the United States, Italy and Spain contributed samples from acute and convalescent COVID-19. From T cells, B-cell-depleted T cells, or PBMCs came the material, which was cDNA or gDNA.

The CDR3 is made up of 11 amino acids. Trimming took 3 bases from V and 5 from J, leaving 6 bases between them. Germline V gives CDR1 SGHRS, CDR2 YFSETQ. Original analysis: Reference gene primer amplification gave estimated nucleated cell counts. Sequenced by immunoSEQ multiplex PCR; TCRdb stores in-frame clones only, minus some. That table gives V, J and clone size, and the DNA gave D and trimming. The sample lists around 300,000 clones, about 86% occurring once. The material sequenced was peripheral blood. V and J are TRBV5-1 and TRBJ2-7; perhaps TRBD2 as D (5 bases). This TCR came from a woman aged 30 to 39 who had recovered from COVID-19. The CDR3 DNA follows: TGCGCCAGCAGCTGGGAGAACGAGCAGTACTTC. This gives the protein CASSWENEQYF.